The 30 T cell receptor beta chains below were found in one sample sequenced in a study of radiotherapy plus CTLA-4 blockade in lung cancer. Profiling relied on immunoSEQ multiplex PCR, and the TCRdb table lists in-frame clones only, not all of them. This sample has about 54,000 clones, with roughly three quarters found just once. The input for sequencing was peripheral blood, taken from a patient treated with radiotherapy plus ipilimumab. The receptors here all came from a human donor with non-small cell lung cancer who had a partial response to radiotherapy plus ipilimumab.

The chain combines TRBV6-6 with TRBJ2-2; tentatively, D is TRBD2 (7 bases). The CDR3 runs 14 residues. Germline CDR1 MNHNY, CDR2 SVGAGI (reference sequence). The V end was cut by 7 bases, the J end by 4 bases, with 13 bases between. CDR3 bases: TGTGCCAGCACCTGGGAGGGGGTCACCGGGGAGCTGTTTTTT. It encodes CASTWEGVTGELFF.

The J gene is TRBJ2-1, the V gene TRBV7-3; 12 positions match TRBD2. The CDR3 sequence is 16 residues long. V was pared by 5 bases and J by 8 bases, with 10 bases of the junction left unmatched. The germline V gene has CDR1 SGHTA and CDR2 FQGTGA. The CDR3 loop is CASSALAGGPLYEQFF. The CDR3 nucleotides read TGTGCCAGCAGCGCCCTAGCGGGGGGGCCTCTGTATGAGCAGTTCTTC.

J is TRBJ1-5 and V is TRBV19, with TRBD1 as a possible D gene (6 bases). Trimming took off 6 bases at V and 0 bases at J, with 9 bases between the two ends. The length of the CDR3 is 14 residues. The germline V gene has CDR1 LNHDA and CDR2 SQIVND (reference sequence). CDR3 nucleotide sequence: TGTGCCAGTAGGAGACAGGATAGCAATCAGCCCCAGCATTTT. Residues: CASRRQDSNQPQHF.

In DNA form, the CDR3 reads TGTGCCAGTAGTATAAGGGGCCGGGTACACACTGAAGCTTTCTTT. Protein: CASSIRGRVHTEAFF. The chain links TRBV19 to TRBJ1-1; tentatively, D is TRBD1 (5 bases). CDR3 length: 15 residues. The germline V gene has CDR1 LNHDA and CDR2 SQIVND (reference sequence). The V end was cut by 2 bases, the J end by 3 bases, with 13 bases between.

This clone has just a few counts. J is TRBJ2-7 and V is TRBV29-1, with D perhaps matching TRBD1 (6 bases). Trimming took 7 bases from V and 0 from J, leaving 13 bases between them. CDR1 and CDR2 from the germline V gene are SQVTM and ANQGSEA. The CDR3 is 13 amino acids. The CDR3 DNA is TGCAGCGCTCAGACAGGACCCTCCTACGAGCAGTACTTC. Translation: CSAQTGPSYEQYF.

The chain recombines TRBV1 with TRBJ2-3; the D segment call TRBD2 is taken from the table without a DNA check. TRBV1 is a pseudogene. The CDR3 is made up of 18 amino acids. In DNA form, the CDR3 reads TGCACCAGCAGCCAAGAGTCGCCCGGACTAGCGAGGACAGATACGCAGTATTTT. Translated: CTSSQESPGLARTDTQYF.

This chain connects TRBV6-1 to TRBJ1-2; no clear D. This CDR3 is 13 amino acids long. The V end lost 2 bases, the J end lost 8 bases, and 12 bases lay between the germline ends. Germline CDR1 and CDR2: MNHNS and SASEGT. CDR3 loop: CASSESWGEGYTF. The CDR3 coding sequence is TGTGCCAGCAGTGAAAGCTGGGGAGAAGGCTACACCTTC.

The chain couples TRBV7-9 to TRBJ1-6, with 10 bases fitting TRBD1. V trimming: 5 bases; J trimming: 9 bases; junction bases outside the gene matches: 4. The CDR3 spans 14 residues. Germline lookup yields CDR1 SEHNR and CDR2 FQNEAQ (reference sequence). The CDR3 sequence: CASSPGTGVSPLHF. DNA for the CDR3: TGTGCCAGCAGCCCCGGGACAGGGGTTTCACCCCTCCACTTT. The full variable domain, with the rest looked up from reference TRBV7-9 and TRBJ1-6, is DTGVSQNPRHKITKRGQNVTFRCDPISEHNRLYWYRQTLGQGPEFLTYFQNEAQLEKSRLLSDRFSAERPKGSFSTLEIQRTEQGDSAMYLCASSPGTGVSPLHFGNGTRLTVT.

The gene calls are TRBV5-1 and TRBJ2-3; maybe TRBD2 (5 bases). The V and J ends lost 4 bases and 2 bases respectively, with 14 bases between them. The CDR3 totals 15 residues. Per the germline V gene, CDR1 is SGHRS and CDR2 is YFSETQ. The CDR3 loop reads CASSTLQRDTDTQYF. Here the CDR3 DNA reads TGCGCCAGCAGCACGCTACAGAGGGACACAGATACGCAGTATTTT.

In its sample, this clone ranks as medium-sized. CDR3 sequence (DNA): TGTGCCAGCAGCTTAGTAATCGACAGAGCCTACGAGCAGTACTTC. Its protein is CASSLVIDRAYEQYF. The V and J genes are TRBV11-2 and TRBJ2-7, with D possibly being TRBD1 (5 bases). Germline assignment: CDR1 SGHAT and CDR2 FQNNGV. The CDR3 consists of 15 residues. Between the trimmed V and J ends, which lost 1 base and 2 bases, there was a span of 12 bases.

This chain links TRBV6-5 with TRBJ2-7; D possibly corresponds to TRBD2 (5 bases). The CDR3 runs to 11 residues. The germline gives CDR1 MNHEY, CDR2 SVGAGI. Trimming stripped 6 bases from V and 6 bases from J, with 9 bases between. Here the CDR3 reads CASRRGSEQYF. In nucleotides, the CDR3 is TGTGCCAGCAGGAGAGGGTCCGAGCAGTACTTC.

This clone rates as medium-sized. V is TRBV27 and J is TRBJ2-7, with D tentatively TRBD1 (6 bases). The V end was cut by 1 base, the J end by 2 bases, with 12 bases between. Germline CDR1 is MNHEY and CDR2 is SMNVEV (reference sequence). The CDR3 is 15 amino acids. As DNA, the CDR3 is TGTGCCAGCAGTTTATGGTTGGGGGCAACCTACGAGCAGTACTTC. Amino acid sequence: CASSLWLGATYEQYF.

V gene TRBV19 combines with J gene TRBJ2-2; 8 bases are shared with TRBD1. This CDR3 has 16 residues. CDR1 is LNHDA, CDR2 SQIVND, per germline (reference sequence). V shed 5 bases and J 0 bases; nucleotides not matched to a gene: 5. DNA for the CDR3: TGTGCCAGTAGTCCACTACAGGGGGCGAACACCGGGGAGCTGTTTTTT. Translated, it gives CASSPLQGANTGELFF.

This clone was detected only once. This chain connects TRBV6-5 to TRBJ1-1; 7 bases line up with TRBD1. Germline CDR1 reads MNHEY; CDR2 reads SVGAGI. With V trimmed by 4 bases and J by 1 base, 9 bases remained unmatched. The CDR3 contains 16 residues. CDR3 in DNA: TGTGCCAGCAGTTTTACGTCCCACAGGGGGAACACTGAAGCTTTCTTT. Protein sequence: CASSFTSHRGNTEAFF.

The gene calls are TRBV6-5 and TRBJ1-1, with D possibly TRBD1 on 6 matching bases. CDR3 length: 13 amino acids. Trimming shortened V by 3 bases and J by 8 bases, and 13 bases separated the two germline ends. Germline lookup yields CDR1 MNHEY and CDR2 SVGAGI. The CDR3 DNA sequence: TGTGCCAGCAGTTATACCCTAACAGGGGAAGCTTTCTTT. Encoded protein: CASSYTLTGEAFF.

The V and J genes are TRBV7-3 and TRBJ1-2; tentative D call: TRBD1 (5 bases). Trimming left V 6 bases short and J 4 bases short, with 15 bases between. The germline V gene encodes CDR1 SGHTA and CDR2 FQGTGA. CDR3 length equals 14 residues. CDR3 coding DNA: TGTGCCAGCAGATCGGCAGGGAATCTCTATGGCTACACCTTC. This translates into CASRSAGNLYGYTF.

In its sample, this clone was seen a few times. The V call is TRBV9, the J call TRBJ1-2, with a tentative D call TRBD1 (5 bases). This CDR3 has 15 amino acids. Germline CDR1 and CDR2: SGDLS and YYNGEE. V lost 2 bases and J 4 bases, leaving 15 bases between the germline ends. CDR3 loop: CASSVGGGTAYGYTF. CDR3 coding DNA: TGTGCCAGCAGCGTCGGGGGGGGGACGGCCTATGGCTACACCTTC.

This chain connects TRBV5-6 to TRBJ1-6, with 7 bases lining up with TRBD1. Germline trimming cut 1 base from V and 9 bases from J; bases unmatched to any gene: 4. Germline CDR1 and CDR2: SGHDT and YYEEEE. CDR3 length: 14 residues. The DNA of the CDR3 is TGTGCCAGCAGCTTGACAGGGGCGAGTTCACCCCTCCACTTT. This codes for CASSLTGASSPLHF.

V and J are TRBV5-1 and TRBJ1-3; no clear D. The CDR3 length is 13 residues. Looked up from germline, CDR1 is SGHRS and CDR2 is YFSETQ. V was trimmed by 4 bases and J by 3 bases, leaving 8 bases between them. In DNA, the CDR3 is TGCGCCAGCAGCCCCACGGTTGGAAACACCATATATTTT. This gives the protein CASSPTVGNTIYF.

This chain links TRBV10-3 with TRBJ2-1, with 8 bases that match TRBD2. The germline V gene has CDR1 ENHRY and CDR2 SYGVKD. The CDR3 extends over 13 amino acids. V lost 2 bases and J lost 7; bases outside the gene matches: 1. CDR3 nucleotides: TGTGCCATCAGTGAGACGGGGGGGAATGAGCAGTTCTTC. Translation: CAISETGGNEQFF.

This clone occurred once. The V gene is TRBV4-2, the J gene TRBJ1-1; D not resolved. Trimming left V 0 bases short and J 1 base short, with 6 bases between. Per the germline V gene, CDR1 is LGHNA and CDR2 is YNFKEQ. The CDR3 is 14 amino acids. The CDR3: CASSQDSGNTEAFF. The CDR3 DNA follows: TGTGCCAGCAGCCAAGATTCCGGGAACACTGAAGCTTTCTTT.

This chain joins TRBV10-1 and TRBJ1-1; no definite D call. The CDR3 is made up of 13 amino acids. Trimming took 4 bases from V and 1 from J, leaving 7 bases between them. The germline V gene encodes CDR1 WNHNN and CDR2 SYGVQD (reference sequence). The CDR3 loop is CASSVKPNTEAFF. The CDR3 bases are TGCGCCAGCAGTGTGAAGCCGAACACTGAAGCTTTCTTT.

The genes are TRBV5-4 and TRBJ1-2, with 7 positions matching TRBD1. The CDR3 sequence is 15 residues long. CDR1 is SGHNT, CDR2 YYREEE, per germline (reference sequence). J lost 3 bases, V lost 4 bases, and 9 bases had no gene match. The chain's CDR3 is CASSRQGTGDYGYTF. The CDR3 DNA reads TGTGCCAGCAGCCGACAAGGTACAGGGGACTATGGCTACACCTTC. Variable domain in full (rest from reference TRBV5-4 and TRBJ1-2): ETGVTQSPTHLIKTRGQQVTLRCSSQSGHNTVSWYQQALGQGPQFIFQYYREEENGRGNFPPRFSGLQFPNYSSELNVNALELDDSALYLCASSRQGTGDYGYTFGSGTRLTVV.

The chain is built from TRBV5-1 and TRBJ2-3; 7 bases fit TRBD2. This CDR3 contains 15 residues. Germline trimming cut 2 bases from V and 1 base from J; bases unmatched to any gene: 4. Germline-derived CDR1 and CDR2 are SGHRS and YFSETQ. The DNA for the CDR3 is TGCGCCAGCAGCTTAGGCAGCGGGGGCACAGATACGCAGTATTTT. Residues: CASSLGSGGTDTQYF.

The chain recombines TRBV7-2 with TRBJ1-6; D not certain. The CDR3 has 14 residues. The germline gives CDR1 SGHTA, CDR2 FQGNSA. V shed 2 bases and J shed 6 bases, with 8 bases lying between them. The CDR3 nucleotides are TGTGCCAGCAGCTTACCGGGTCCTAATTCACCCCTCCACTTT. It is translated as CASSLPGPNSPLHF.

The J gene is TRBJ2-3, the V gene TRBV11-2; 7 bases are a match to TRBD2. With 1 base clipped from V and 3 bases from J, the junction kept 7 bases outside the gene matches. The CDR3 is 16 amino acids. Germline CDR1 is SGHAT and CDR2 is FQNNGV. This chain's CDR3 is CASSLVWGAGTDTQYF. In nucleotides, the CDR3 is TGTGCCAGCAGCTTAGTTTGGGGAGCGGGAACAGATACGCAGTATTTT.

In its sample, this clone was seen a few times. The rearrangement joins TRBV4-1 to TRBJ1-4; TRBD1 might be the D (5 bases). The CDR3 sequence is 15 residues long. Trimming left V 0 bases short and J 12 bases short, with 17 bases between. In germline, CDR1 is MGHRA, CDR2 YSYEKL. The CDR3 region is CASSQDMVGGLELFF. The DNA of the CDR3 is TGCGCCAGCAGCCAAGATATGGTGGGGGGTTTGGAACTGTTTTTT.

This clone was picked up one time. The genes are TRBV7-8 and TRBJ2-5, with TRBD2 as a possible D gene (5 bases). The germline V and J ends were trimmed by 2 bases and 5 bases, with 9 bases remaining between them. The CDR3 sequence is 13 residues long. Germline assignment: CDR1 SGHVS and CDR2 FQNEAQ. CDR3 DNA: TGTGCCAGCAGCTTAAGCGGCGGGGAGACCCAGTACTTC. It encodes CASSLSGGETQYF.

The chain links TRBV2 to TRBJ1-6; the D gene is possibly TRBD1 (6 bases). Germline CDR1 and CDR2: SNHLY and FYNNEI. V dropped 7 bases and J dropped 9 bases, with 19 bases sitting between them. The CDR3 loop spans 15 amino acids. The CDR3 region is CASNPGGQGGSPLHF. DNA of the CDR3: TGTGCCAGCAACCCGGGGGGGCAGGGAGGTTCACCCCTCCACTTT.

The rearrangement links TRBV4-2 to TRBJ2-5; TRBD1 matches at 9 bases. The V and J ends lost 2 bases and 2 bases, in that order; junction bases with no gene match: 3. CDR1 and CDR2 from the germline V gene are LGHNA and YNFKEQ. This CDR3 is 15 amino acids long. DNA for the CDR3: TGTGCCAGCAGCCAATCGACAGGGGGTCAAGAGACCCAGTACTTC. It encodes CASSQSTGGQETQYF.